Shown below are 21 T cell receptor beta chains from a single sample sequenced in a study of cytomegalovirus exposure and HLA in healthy donors. The PCR made use of 60 Vbeta and 13 Jbeta primers. The assay was immunoSEQ multiplex PCR, and TCRdb's table has in-frame clones only and misses some. The table records around 100,000 clones, roughly 70% of them present only once. Material for sequencing was PBMCs. These receptors were collected from a young man in good health and CMV-seropositive.

The V gene is TRBV5-6, the J gene TRBJ2-7, with D possibly TRBD1 on 5 matching bases. The V and J ends lost 2 bases and 4 bases respectively, with 7 bases between them. The CDR3 runs to 12 residues. CDR1 and CDR2 (germline): SGHDT, YYEEEE. CDR3 region: CASSLGAYEQYF. The DNA for the CDR3 is TGTGCCAGCAGCTTAGGGGCGTACGAGCAGTACTTC.

The chain combines TRBV28 with TRBJ2-5; 7 nucleotides line up with TRBD2. Trimming cost V 6 bases and J 2 bases; bases outside gene matches: 9. From germline, CDR1 is MDHEN and CDR2 SYDVKM. CDR3 length: 15 amino acids. Written as DNA, the CDR3 is TGTGCCAGCAGCCCATCCGGCGGGGGACAAGAGACCCAGTACTTC. It yields the protein CASSPSGGGQETQYF.

This chain joins TRBV5-6 and TRBJ2-5, with D uncertain. Between the trimmed V and J ends, which lost 0 bases and 5 bases, there was a span of 8 bases. Germline CDR1 reads SGHDT; CDR2 reads YYEEEE. The CDR3 totals 13 residues. Here the CDR3 DNA reads TGTGCCAGCAGCTTGGGTAGCTTCGAGACCCAGTACTTC. Its protein is CASSLGSFETQYF.

In its sample, this clone was seen a few times. This CDR3 is CASHMRQGSKPQHF. The CDR3 DNA is TGTGCCAGCCACATGAGGCAGGGGAGCAAGCCCCAGCATTTT. V usage is TRBV28 and J usage is TRBJ1-5; a possible D gene is TRBD1 (6 bases). Trimming took 8 bases from V and 8 from J, leaving 19 bases between them. The CDR3 runs 14 residues. CDR1 and CDR2 (germline): MDHEN, SYDVKM.

This clone was found a few times. V and J are TRBV18 and TRBJ1-1; D possibly corresponds to TRBD1 (5 bases). CDR3 length: 13 residues. Germline values: CDR1 KGHSH, CDR2 LQKENI. The V and J ends lost 4 bases and 1 base respectively, with 7 bases between them. The CDR3 spells CASSLGQNTEAFF. CDR3 DNA sequence: TGTGCCAGCTCACTTGGACAGAACACTGAAGCTTTCTTT.

This clone has more than one count but fewer than ten. The rearrangement links TRBV2 to TRBJ2-7; 11 nucleotides line up with TRBD1. CDR3 length: 15 amino acids. The germline V gene encodes CDR1 SNHLY and CDR2 FYNNEI. Trimming took 7 bases from V and 2 from J; bases not matched to a gene: 7. Here the CDR3 DNA reads TGTGCCAGCAAGTTAGGGGGACAGGGGGCCTACGAGCAGTACGTC. This sequence encodes CASKLGGQGAYEQYV.

The CDR3 DNA sequence: TGTGCCAGCAGCTTAGGGGCGCGCAGGGGTTTGAACACTGAAGCTTTCTTT. This gives the protein CASSLGARRGLNTEAFF. The V call is TRBV7-8, the J call TRBJ1-1; D is possibly TRBD1 (6 bases). V was pared by 1 base and J by 0 bases, with 15 bases between. This CDR3 has 17 residues. Germline V gene data show CDR1 as SGHVS and CDR2 as FQNEAQ.

In its sample, this clone was seen once. The chain has TRBV5-1 and TRBJ2-2; D gene ambiguous. With 6 bases removed from V and 6 bases from J, the gap between germline ends came to 9 bases. Germline CDR1 is SGHRS and CDR2 is YFSETQ. This CDR3 has 12 amino acids. CDR3 in DNA: TGCGCCAGCACCTCAGAGGCCGGGGAGCTGTTTTTT. The encoded protein is CASTSEAGELFF. The entire variable domain, with the rest obtained from reference TRBV5-1 and TRBJ2-2, is as follows: KAGVTQTPRYLIKTRGQQVTLSCSPISGHRSVSWYQQTPGQGLQFLFEYFSETQRNKGNFPGRFSGRQFSNSRSEMNVSTLELGDSALYLCASTSEAGELFFGEGSRLTVL.

Concerning this clone itself: Other nucleotide sequences in the sample specify the same CDR3. V gene TRBV5-6 combines with J gene TRBJ2-5; 10 bases agree with TRBD2. The V gene end was trimmed by 3 bases and the J gene end by 3 bases; junction bases not matched to a gene: 2. Germline assignment: CDR1 SGHDT and CDR2 YYEEEE. CDR3 length equals 14 residues. In DNA form, the CDR3 reads TGTGCCAGCAGCTCTGGACTAGCGGAAGAGACCCAGTACTTC. Residues: CASSSGLAEETQYF.

The genes are TRBV7-2 and TRBJ2-4; 7 bases agree with TRBD1. V lost 4 bases to trimming and J lost 12 bases; unmatched junction nucleotides: 12. The CDR3 has 14 residues. Germline CDR1 SGHTA, CDR2 FQGNSA. CDR3 in amino acids: CASSSSGTASSQYF. The CDR3, as DNA: TGTGCCAGCAGCTCTTCGGGGACAGCATCAAGTCAGTACTTC.

V is TRBV27 and J is TRBJ2-1; the match to TRBD1 covers 10 bases. This CDR3 is 15 amino acids long. V shed 6 bases and J 2 bases; nucleotides not matched to a gene: 4. CDR1 is MNHEY and CDR2 is SMNVEV in the germline V gene (reference sequence). CDR3 amino acids: CASSPGQGPYNEQFF. As DNA, the CDR3 is TGTGCCAGCAGCCCGGGACAGGGGCCCTACAATGAGCAGTTCTTC.

The chain joins TRBV5-4 to TRBJ1-2; D is unclear. V lost 3 bases, J lost 2 bases, and 5 bases lay in between. This CDR3 comprises 12 residues. Germline V CDR1 and CDR2: SGHNT, YYREEE (reference sequence). Here the CDR3 reads CASSSLNYGYTF. The CDR3, as DNA: TGTGCCAGCAGCTCCCTCAACTATGGCTACACCTTC.

This clone was seen just once. This chain links TRBV9 with TRBJ2-1, with 12 bases lining up with TRBD2. CDR1 is SGDLS, CDR2 YYNGEE, per germline. Trimming cost V 2 bases and J 8 bases; bases outside gene matches: 11. The CDR3 is 17 amino acids. CDR3 sequence reads: CASSVPLAGGRGDEQFF. The CDR3 DNA sequence: TGTGCCAGCAGCGTTCCGCTAGCGGGGGGGCGGGGTGATGAGCAGTTCTTC.

This chain connects TRBV7-9 to TRBJ2-7; possibly TRBD1 for D (5 bases). Trimming left V 1 base short and J 6 bases short, with 16 bases between. The CDR3 totals 15 residues. The germline gives CDR1 SEHNR, CDR2 FQNEAQ (reference sequence). CDR3 in amino acids: CASSLEGPGLGEQYF. CDR3 bases: TGTGCCAGCAGCTTAGAAGGTCCAGGGTTGGGCGAGCAGTACTTC.

CDR3 residues: CAWRAGINPYGYTF. DNA of the CDR3: TGTGCCTGGAGGGCCGGGATTAACCCATATGGCTACACCTTC. V and J are TRBV30 and TRBJ1-2, with no clear D. The V gene's germline CDR1 is GTSNPN and CDR2 SVGIG (reference sequence). The CDR3 is 14 residues long. The V end was cut by 3 bases, the J end by 5 bases, with 16 bases between.

V usage is TRBV4-1 and J usage is TRBJ2-7; TRBD1 aligns across 10 bases. CDR1 MGHRA and CDR2 YSYEKL come from the germline V gene. J gave up 3 bases and V 3 bases, and 2 bases lay outside the gene matches. This CDR3 contains 14 residues. CDR3 loop: CASSQGDRGYEQYF. The CDR3 nucleotides read TGCGCCAGCAGCCAGGGGGACAGGGGCTACGAGCAGTACTTC.

J is TRBJ2-1 and V is TRBV27, with 8 bases aligning to TRBD1. Unmatched junction bases numbered 11, after V lost 6 bases and J lost 7 bases. CDR1 MNHEY and CDR2 SMNVEV come from the germline V gene (reference sequence). This CDR3 comprises 15 residues. In DNA form, the CDR3 reads TGTGCCAGCAGGCAAGGCAGGGGGCTTGCGAATGAGCAGTTCTTC. Its protein is CASRQGRGLANEQFF.

The chain joins TRBV5-1 to TRBJ2-7; TRBD1 matches 11 bases. Germline loops: CDR1 SGHRS, CDR2 YFSETQ. This CDR3 region has 17 residues. V lost 1 base and J lost 6; bases outside the gene matches: 12. The CDR3 DNA is TGCGCCAGCAGCTTGAATACCATTGGACAGGGGGCGTCCGAGCAGTACTTC. Protein sequence: CASSLNTIGQGASEQYF. The variable domain in full, with the rest retrieved from reference TRBV5-1 and TRBJ2-7, is KAGVTQTPRYLIKTRGQQVTLSCSPISGHRSVSWYQQTPGQGLQFLFEYFSETQRNKGNFPGRFSGRQFSNSRSEMNVSTLELGDSALYLCASSLNTIGQGASEQYFGPGTRLTVT.

This clone was recorded once. The genes are TRBV7-2 and TRBJ2-2; the match to TRBD1 covers 7 bases. Germline trimming cut 3 bases from V and 6 bases from J; bases unmatched to any gene: 4. Germline-derived CDR1 and CDR2 are SGHTA and FQGNSA. The CDR3 covers 14 residues. CDR3 residues: CASSLDRKSGELFF. The CDR3 DNA is TGTGCCAGCAGCTTGGACAGGAAATCCGGGGAGCTGTTTTTT.

This rearrangement joins TRBV5-1 to TRBJ2-4; D gene ambiguous. The CDR3 has 16 residues. From germline, CDR1 is SGHRS and CDR2 YFSETQ. V was pared by 0 bases and J by 0 bases, with 10 bases between. CDR3 nucleotides: TGCGCCAGCAGCTTGGCCGGCGGTCTAGCCAAAAACATTCAGTACTTC. It yields the protein CASSLAGGLAKNIQYF.

The chain has TRBV6-6 and TRBJ1-2; 7 bases line up with TRBD1. J was trimmed by 2 bases and V by 6 bases; bases with no gene match: 12. CDR3 size: 16 residues. Germline lookup yields CDR1 MNHNY and CDR2 SVGAGI (reference sequence). The CDR3 loop reads CASSQETGRQNYGYTF. CDR3 nucleotide sequence: TGTGCCAGCAGCCAGGAGACAGGGCGGCAGAACTATGGCTACACCTTC.